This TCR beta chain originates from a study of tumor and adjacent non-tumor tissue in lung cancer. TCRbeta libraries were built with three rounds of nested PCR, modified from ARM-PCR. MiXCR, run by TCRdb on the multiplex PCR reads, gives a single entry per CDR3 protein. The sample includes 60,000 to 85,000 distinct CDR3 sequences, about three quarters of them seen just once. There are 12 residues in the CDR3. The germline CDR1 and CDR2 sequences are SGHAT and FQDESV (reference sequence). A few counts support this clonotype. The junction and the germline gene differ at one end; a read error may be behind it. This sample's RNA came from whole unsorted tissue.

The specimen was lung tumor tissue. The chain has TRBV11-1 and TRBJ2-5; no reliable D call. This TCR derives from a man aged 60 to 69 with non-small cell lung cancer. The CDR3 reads CASSVMEETQYF. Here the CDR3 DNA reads TGTGCCAGCAGCGTAATGGAAGAGACTCAGTACTTC.